The entry below gives a single TCR beta chain sequence along with its context. This record comes from a study of patients and donors after allogeneic stem cell transplantation. After removal of 3 bases from V and 3 bases from J, the junction contained 5 bases not matched to a gene. Germline V gene data show CDR1 as SGHTA and CDR2 as FQGTGA. This CDR3 is built from 15 residues. TCRdb reanalysed the RT-PCR reads using MiXCR and keeps one entry per CDR3 protein. The sample carries about a million distinct CDR3 sequences, around 17% recorded once. This receptor was taken from a human donor who was either an allogeneic HSCT recipient or a stem cell or donor lymphocyte infusion donor (not recorded which). It is not recorded whose cells these are; they may come from a transplant donor. Source material: blood, either unsorted or a sorted T cell fraction (not recorded which). V is TRBV7-3 and J is TRBJ2-7, with 10 bases that match TRBD2. DNA for the CDR3: TGTGCCAGCAGCTTTACTAGCGGGAAATACTACGAGCAGTACTTC. Its protein is CASSFTSGKYYEQYF.